The present TCR beta chain was sequenced within a study of blood T cell repertoires in COVID-19. Study-wide background: Spain, Italy and the United States supplied samples that represented acute and convalescent COVID-19. T cells, B-cell-depleted T cells, or PBMCs provided the cDNA or gDNA that served as material.

Original processing methods: Using reference gene primer amplification, nucleated cell counts were estimated. Here immunoSEQ multiplex PCR was the method, and the copy in TCRdb shows in-frame clones only, minus some. For V, J and clone size, that table is used; D and trimming come from the DNA. The table includes 100,000 to 150,000 clones, roughly 79% detected once. In regard to this clone: At one end, the junction sequence differs from germline, possibly due to a read error.

Germline loops: CDR1 SSHAT, CDR2 FNYEAQ (reference sequence). CDR3 length: 17 amino acids. This clonotype was obtained from a human donor in a cohort sampled during active COVID-19. The chain joins TRBV7-7 to TRBJ1-1, with D possibly TRBD1 on 6 matching bases. Sequenced: peripheral blood. The CDR3 sequence is CASSFERKGGLNTEAFF. The CDR3, as DNA: TGTGCTAGCAGCTTTGAGAGAAAGGGGGGGCTTAACACTGAAGCTTTCTTT.